This record concerns one T cell receptor beta chain sequence. These data are taken from a study of identical twins. In germline, CDR1 is DFQATT, CDR2 SNEGSKA (reference sequence). The CDR3 runs to 13 residues. V was pared by 3 bases and J by 4 bases, with 13 bases between. TCRdb independently ran MiXCR on the 5' RACE reads; one entry per CDR3 protein. Of 1.5 million to 2 million distinct CDR3 sequences listed, around 29% are singletons. The sequencing input was cord blood. The chain combines TRBV20-1 with TRBJ2-7; no definite D call. This receptor was identified in a newborn girl in good health. The CDR3 coding sequence is TGCAGTGCTAGTAACGTAGAAGGGTACGAGCAGTACTTC. The encoded protein is CSASNVEGYEQYF.